Presented here are 6 T cell receptor beta chains from one specimen sequenced in a study of T cell clonotyping in hematopoietic cell transplantation (dated by TCRdb to 2020 to 2023). Library preparation used the immunoSEQ multiplex PCR assay. TCRdb provides this immuneACCESS table in a form limited to in-frame rearrangements. Some clones are lacking; in checked studies, under half of them reflect an unresolved V gene, and why the rest are absent is not known. Counted in this sample were under 15,000 clones; roughly 92% of them appeared once. The leading ten clones occupy 6% to 8% of the sample. What this sample's time point label stands for: 100 days after allo-HCT. The sample consisted of PBMCs, taken 100 days after allogeneic stem cell transplant. These receptors were taken from a female patient in her fifties or sixties who had an allogeneic stem cell transplant from an unrelated donor, so the T cells may come from the graft donor. Some clones in this sample may be carry-over from other donors' samples.

The gene calls are TRBV7-2 and TRBJ2-3; D is possibly TRBD2 (6 bases). With 5 bases removed from V and 2 bases from J, the gap between germline ends came to 14 bases. Germline assignment: CDR1 SGHTA and CDR2 FQGNSA. This CDR3 has 15 amino acids. The CDR3 is CASSVSGYDTDTQYF. As DNA, the CDR3 is TGTGCCAGCAGCGTGAGCGGGTACGACACAGATACGCAGTATTTT.

The chain links TRBV2 to TRBJ2-2; D uncertain. Germline assignment: CDR1 SNHLY and CDR2 FYNNEI. Trimming took 7 bases from V and 0 from J, leaving 12 bases between them. This CDR3 comprises 15 residues. The CDR3 spells CASNFRGSNTGELFF. The DNA of the CDR3 is TGTGCCAGCAATTTTAGAGGCTCGAACACCGGGGAGCTGTTTTTT.

V usage is TRBV11-2 and J usage is TRBJ2-5; 11 positions match TRBD2. J gave up 4 bases and V 7 bases, and 8 bases lay outside the gene matches. From germline, CDR1 is SGHAT and CDR2 FQNNGV. The CDR3 is 15 amino acids. In nucleotides, the CDR3 is TGTGCCAGCACTCTACTAGCGGGAGTTGGAGAGACCCAGTACTTC. Protein: CASTLLAGVGETQYF.

V and J are TRBV7-8 and TRBJ1-4; D possibly corresponds to TRBD1 (5 bases). The CDR3 covers 16 residues. CDR1 SGHVS and CDR2 FQNEAQ come from the germline V gene. With 1 base removed from V and 5 bases from J, the gap between germline ends came to 14 bases. DNA for the CDR3: TGTGCCAGCAGCTTAGATTGGGCCAGGGCAAATGAAAAACTGTTTTTT. Translated, it gives CASSLDWARANEKLFF.

The gene calls are TRBV2 and TRBJ2-3, with 11 bases matching TRBD1. J lost 4 bases, V lost 5 bases, and 8 bases had no gene match. The CDR3 runs to 16 residues. Germline values: CDR1 SNHLY, CDR2 FYNNEI. The CDR3 loop reads CASSSPRTGGSDTQYF. CDR3 bases: TGTGCCAGCAGTTCACCCCGGACAGGGGGCTCAGATACGCAGTATTTT.

The chain has TRBV6-5 and TRBJ1-2; TRBD1 might be the D (5 bases). In germline, CDR1 is MNHEY, CDR2 SVGAGI. V dropped 4 bases and J dropped 0 bases, with 9 bases sitting between them. The CDR3 totals 14 residues. In DNA form, the CDR3 reads TGTGCCAGCAGTTTGACAGAGGCTAACTATGGCTACACCTTC. This translates into CASSLTEANYGYTF.